Listed here are 13 T cell receptor beta chains from one sample, sequenced in a study of cytomegalovirus exposure and HLA in healthy donors. With 60 Vbeta and 13 Jbeta primers, the PCR was carried out. Assay: immunoSEQ multiplex PCR; the TCRdb copy retains only in-frame clones and omits some. The sample shows around 130,000 clones, around 70% of them seen only once. The source material was PBMCs. Receptors originate from a woman in her 30s in good health and CMV-seronegative.

The rearrangement links TRBV28 to TRBJ1-2; 9 bases align to TRBD1. V lost 6 bases, J lost 8 bases, and 19 bases stayed unmatched. The CDR3 runs 17 residues. Germline CDR1 and CDR2: MDHEN and SYDVKM. CDR3 in DNA: TGTGCCAGCAGCCTAGGGACAGGGTGGTCCCCTGTGGGAGGCTACACCTTC. Translating gives CASSLGTGWSPVGGYTF.

This clone was seen a few times. This CDR3 reads CASSEGGKETQYF. As DNA, the CDR3 is TGTGCCAGCAGTGAAGGAGGGAAAGAGACCCAGTACTTC. The V gene is TRBV2, the J gene TRBJ2-5, with D possibly matching TRBD2 (5 bases). Germline-derived CDR1 and CDR2 are SNHLY and FYNNEI. V dropped 1 base and J dropped 3 bases, with 6 bases sitting between them. This CDR3 comprises 13 residues.

The J gene is TRBJ2-3, the V gene TRBV11-2; 9 nucleotides align to TRBD2. CDR3 length: 17 amino acids. Germline CDR1 SGHAT, CDR2 FQNNGV. V was pared by 3 bases and J by 0 bases, with 7 bases of the junction left unmatched. This chain's CDR3 is CASSFARGGASTDTQYF. The DNA for the CDR3 is TGTGCCAGCAGCTTCGCCCGCGGGGGGGCTAGCACAGATACGCAGTATTTT.

This clone has only a few counts. This chain joins TRBV5-1 and TRBJ2-1; possibly TRBD1 for D (6 bases). Germline CDR1 SGHRS, CDR2 YFSETQ. This CDR3 spans 15 amino acids. Trimming took 3 bases from V and 6 from J, leaving 16 bases between them. CDR3 bases: TGCGCCAGCAGCTCGTTACAGGGATCGAGCAATGAGCAGTTCTTC. It yields the protein CASSSLQGSSNEQFF.

This chain connects TRBV2 to TRBJ2-3; maybe TRBD2 (6 bases). The ends were cut back, 6 bases at V and 5 bases at J, with 9 bases in the middle. This CDR3 region has 12 residues. Germline CDR1 reads SNHLY; CDR2 reads FYNNEI. CDR3 protein: CASSVGGDTQYF. CDR3 coding DNA: TGTGCCAGCAGCGTGGGGGGAGATACGCAGTATTTT.

The J gene is TRBJ2-1, the V gene TRBV6-1; maybe TRBD2 (6 bases). V lost 7 bases and J lost 9, with 19 bases in between. The germline CDR1 and CDR2 sequences are MNHNS and SASEGT. The CDR3 contains 14 residues. The CDR3 DNA follows: TGTGCCAGCATTTTAACCCTGGGGGGTGGTGAGCAGTTCTTC. It is translated as CASILTLGGGEQFF.

V and J are TRBV6-6 and TRBJ2-5, with D perhaps TRBD2 (5 bases). V lost 5 bases, J lost 4 bases, and 17 bases lay in between. The germline gives CDR1 MNHNY, CDR2 SVGAGI (reference sequence). CDR3 length: 15 residues. As DNA, the CDR3 is TGTGCCAGCAGTCGACCCCTCGAGGGCGGAGAGACCCAGTACTTC. Protein: CASSRPLEGGETQYF.

The rearrangement uses TRBV6-4 and TRBJ2-3; TRBD2 aligns across 12 bases. This CDR3 has 14 residues. The junction had 1 base not matched to a gene; V was cut back by 4 bases and J by 5 bases. Germline CDR1 reads MRHNA; CDR2 reads SNTAGT. The CDR3 nucleotides read TGTGCCAGCAGTGGGGGACTAGCGGGAGATACGCAGTATTTT. Encoded protein: CASSGGLAGDTQYF.

V usage is TRBV27 and J usage is TRBJ1-1, with 8 bases lining up with TRBD1. The CDR3 is made up of 16 amino acids. The J segment lost 1 base and the V segment lost 6 bases, leaving 10 bases of the junction unmatched. CDR1 is MNHEY, CDR2 SMNVEV, per germline (reference sequence). CDR3 sequence: CASSNGDRTPNTEAFF. The CDR3 DNA sequence: TGTGCCAGCAGCAATGGGGACAGGACCCCGAACACTGAAGCTTTCTTT.

This CDR3 is CASSSHRVDSTGELFF. CDR3 DNA: TGTGCCAGCAGTTCCCACAGGGTGGATAGCACCGGGGAGCTGTTTTTT. The chain is built from TRBV6-6 and TRBJ2-2; D perhaps matches TRBD1 (6 bases). The CDR3 is 16 amino acids. V was clipped by 4 bases and J by 4 bases, with 16 bases between them. CDR1 is MNHNY, CDR2 SVGAGI, per germline (reference sequence).

This chain connects TRBV18 to TRBJ2-7, with D tentatively TRBD1 (6 bases). CDR3 length: 14 residues. Germline V lookup: CDR1 KGHSH, CDR2 LQKENI. V lost 5 bases to trimming and J lost 2 bases, with 13 bases between them. This chain's CDR3 is CASSWGRGPYEQYF. Here the CDR3 DNA reads TGTGCCAGCTCATGGGGCAGGGGACCCTACGAGCAGTACTTC.

The CDR3 here is CASSHGAESYEQYF. DNA of the CDR3: TGTGCCAGCAGTCACGGAGCCGAATCCTACGAGCAGTACTTC. V gene TRBV27 combines with J gene TRBJ2-7; D is ambiguous. CDR1 MNHEY and CDR2 SMNVEV come from the germline V gene (reference sequence). The CDR3 sequence is 14 residues long. V was clipped by 5 bases and J by 1 base, with 12 bases between them.

This clone was detected only once. The junction differs from germline at one of its ends, possibly a read error. The sample holds other DNA sequences that translate to the same CDR3. The chain couples TRBV7-9 to TRBJ2-5; D is uncertain. CDR1 and CDR2 (germline): SEHNR, FQNEAQ (reference sequence). This CDR3 region has 12 residues. The CDR3 reads CSSSLNRETQYF. The CDR3 coding sequence is TGTTCCAGCAGCTTAAATCGAGAGACCCAGTACTTC.